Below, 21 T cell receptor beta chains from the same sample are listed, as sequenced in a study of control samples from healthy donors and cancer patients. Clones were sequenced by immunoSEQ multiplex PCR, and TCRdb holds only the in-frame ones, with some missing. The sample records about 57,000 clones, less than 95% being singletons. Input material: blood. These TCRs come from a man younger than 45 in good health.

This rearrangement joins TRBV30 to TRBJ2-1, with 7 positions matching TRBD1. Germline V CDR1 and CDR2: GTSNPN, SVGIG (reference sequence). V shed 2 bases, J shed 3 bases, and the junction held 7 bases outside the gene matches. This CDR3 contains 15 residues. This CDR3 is CAWSLLGTDYNEQFF. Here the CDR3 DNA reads TGTGCCTGGAGTCTGCTAGGGACAGACTACAATGAGCAGTTCTTC.

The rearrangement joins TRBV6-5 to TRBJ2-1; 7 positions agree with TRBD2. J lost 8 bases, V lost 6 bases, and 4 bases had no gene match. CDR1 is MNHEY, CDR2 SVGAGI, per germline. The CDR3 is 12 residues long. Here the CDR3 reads CASRAGEYEQFF. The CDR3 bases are TGTGCCAGCAGGGCGGGGGAATATGAGCAGTTCTTC.

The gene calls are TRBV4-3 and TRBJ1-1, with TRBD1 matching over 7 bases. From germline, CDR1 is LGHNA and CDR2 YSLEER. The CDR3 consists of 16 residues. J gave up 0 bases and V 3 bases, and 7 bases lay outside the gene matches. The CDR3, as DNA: TGCGCCAGCAGCCAGGGGACAGCACGAATGAACACTGAAGCTTTCTTT. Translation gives CASSQGTARMNTEAFF.

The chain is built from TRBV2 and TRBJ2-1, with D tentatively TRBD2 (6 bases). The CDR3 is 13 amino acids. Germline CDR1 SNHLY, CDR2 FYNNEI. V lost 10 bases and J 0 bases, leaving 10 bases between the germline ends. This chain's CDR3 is CAIRDFSYNEQFF. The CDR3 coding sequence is TGTGCCATCCGGGACTTCTCCTACAATGAGCAGTTCTTC.

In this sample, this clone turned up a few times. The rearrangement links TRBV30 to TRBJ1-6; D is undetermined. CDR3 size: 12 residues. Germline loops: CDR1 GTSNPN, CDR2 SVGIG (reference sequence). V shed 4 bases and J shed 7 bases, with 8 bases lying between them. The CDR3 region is CAWIEGNSPLHF. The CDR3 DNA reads TGTGCCTGGATTGAGGGAAATTCACCCCTCCACTTT.

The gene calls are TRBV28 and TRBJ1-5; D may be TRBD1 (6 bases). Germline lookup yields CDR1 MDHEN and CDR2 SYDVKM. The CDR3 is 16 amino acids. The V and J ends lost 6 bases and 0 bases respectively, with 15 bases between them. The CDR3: CASRMRQEYSNQPQHF. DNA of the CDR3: TGTGCCAGCAGAATGCGACAGGAATATAGCAATCAGCCCCAGCATTTT.

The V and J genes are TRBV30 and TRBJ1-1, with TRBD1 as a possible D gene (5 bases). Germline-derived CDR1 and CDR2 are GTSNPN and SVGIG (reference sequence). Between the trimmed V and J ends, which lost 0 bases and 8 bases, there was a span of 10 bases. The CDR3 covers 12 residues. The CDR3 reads CAWSVTQGEAFF. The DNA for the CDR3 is TGTGCCTGGAGTGTAACCCAGGGAGAAGCTTTCTTT.

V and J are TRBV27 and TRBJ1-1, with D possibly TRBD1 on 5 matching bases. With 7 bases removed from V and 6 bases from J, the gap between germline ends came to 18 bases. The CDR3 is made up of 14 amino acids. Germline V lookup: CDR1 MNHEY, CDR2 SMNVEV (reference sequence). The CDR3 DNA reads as TGTGCCAGCAACGCCGAGGGACCGAGATCTGAAGCTTTCTTT. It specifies CASNAEGPRSEAFF.

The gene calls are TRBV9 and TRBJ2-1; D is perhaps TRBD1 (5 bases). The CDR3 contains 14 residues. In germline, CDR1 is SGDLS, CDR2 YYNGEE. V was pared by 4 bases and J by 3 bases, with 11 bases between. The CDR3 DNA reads TGTGCCAGCAGCCTCGACAGAGGCTACAATGAGCAGTTCTTC. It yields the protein CASSLDRGYNEQFF.

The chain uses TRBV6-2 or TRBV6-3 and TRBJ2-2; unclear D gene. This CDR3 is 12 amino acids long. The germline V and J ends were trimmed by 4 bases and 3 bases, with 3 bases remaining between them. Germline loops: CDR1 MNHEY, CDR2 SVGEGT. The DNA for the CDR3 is TGTGCCAGCAGTTGGTACACCGGGGAGCTGTTTTTT. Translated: CASSWYTGELFF.

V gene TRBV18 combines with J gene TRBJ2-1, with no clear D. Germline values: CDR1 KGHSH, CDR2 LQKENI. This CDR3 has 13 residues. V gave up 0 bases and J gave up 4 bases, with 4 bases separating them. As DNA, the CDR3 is TGTGCCAGCTCACCACCGGGTTACAATGAGCAGTTCTTC. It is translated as CASSPPGYNEQFF.

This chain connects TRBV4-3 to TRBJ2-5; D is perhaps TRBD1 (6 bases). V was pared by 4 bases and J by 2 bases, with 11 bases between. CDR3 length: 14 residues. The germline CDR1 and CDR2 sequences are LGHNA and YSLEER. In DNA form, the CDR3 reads TGCGCCAGCAGCCCAGGGACACAGCAAGAGACCCAGTACTTC. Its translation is CASSPGTQQETQYF.

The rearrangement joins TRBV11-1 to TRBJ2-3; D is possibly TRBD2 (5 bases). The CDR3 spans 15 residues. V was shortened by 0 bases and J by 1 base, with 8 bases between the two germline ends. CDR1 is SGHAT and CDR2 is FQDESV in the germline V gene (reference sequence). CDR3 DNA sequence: TGTGCCAGCAGCTTAGCTTTGCGGGGCACAGATACGCAGTATTTT. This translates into CASSLALRGTDTQYF.

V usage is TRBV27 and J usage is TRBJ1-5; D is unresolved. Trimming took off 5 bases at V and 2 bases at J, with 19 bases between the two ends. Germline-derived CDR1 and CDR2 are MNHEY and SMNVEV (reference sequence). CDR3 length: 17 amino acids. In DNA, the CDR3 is TGTGCCAGCAGTCCATCCCGGACGCTCGGGGGCAATCAGCCCCAGCATTTT. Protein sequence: CASSPSRTLGGNQPQHF.

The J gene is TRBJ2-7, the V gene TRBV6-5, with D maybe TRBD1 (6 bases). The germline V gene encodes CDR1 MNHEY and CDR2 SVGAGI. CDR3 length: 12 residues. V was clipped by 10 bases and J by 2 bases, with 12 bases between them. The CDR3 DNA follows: TGTGCCACCTTGGACAGCGCCTACGAGCAGTACTTC. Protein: CATLDSAYEQYF.

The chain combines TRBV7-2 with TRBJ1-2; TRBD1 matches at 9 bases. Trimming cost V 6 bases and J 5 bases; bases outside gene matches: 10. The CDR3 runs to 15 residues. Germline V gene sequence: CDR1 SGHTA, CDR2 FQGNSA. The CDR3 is CASSKQGALGYGYTF. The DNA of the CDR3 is TGTGCCAGCAGTAAACAGGGGGCGTTGGGTTATGGCTACACCTTC.

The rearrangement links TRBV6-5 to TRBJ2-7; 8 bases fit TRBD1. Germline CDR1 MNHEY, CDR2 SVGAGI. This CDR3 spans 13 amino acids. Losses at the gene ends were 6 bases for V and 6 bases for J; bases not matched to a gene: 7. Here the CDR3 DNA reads TGTGCCAGCAGGCGAACGGGGACAGGCGAGCAGTACTTC. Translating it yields CASRRTGTGEQYF.

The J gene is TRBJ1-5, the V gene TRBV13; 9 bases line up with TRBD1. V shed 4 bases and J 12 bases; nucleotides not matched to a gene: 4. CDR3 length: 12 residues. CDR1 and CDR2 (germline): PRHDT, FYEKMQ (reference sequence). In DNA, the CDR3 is TGTGCCAGCAGCTCCGACAGGGGGAGCCAGCATTTT. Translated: CASSSDRGSQHF.

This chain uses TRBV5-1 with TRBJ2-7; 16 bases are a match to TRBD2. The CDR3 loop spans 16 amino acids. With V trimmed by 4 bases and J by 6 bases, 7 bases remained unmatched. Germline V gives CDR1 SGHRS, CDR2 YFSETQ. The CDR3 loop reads CASSRSGLAGGPEQYF. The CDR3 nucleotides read TGCGCCAGCAGCCGATCGGGACTAGCGGGAGGGCCCGAGCAGTACTTC.

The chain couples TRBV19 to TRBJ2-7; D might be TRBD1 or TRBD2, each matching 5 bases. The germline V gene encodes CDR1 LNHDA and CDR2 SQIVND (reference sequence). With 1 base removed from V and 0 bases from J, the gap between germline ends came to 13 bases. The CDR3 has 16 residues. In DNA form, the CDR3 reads TGTGCCAGTAGTATAGGAGGGGCCAGATACTCCTACGAGCAGTACTTC. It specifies CASSIGGARYSYEQYF.

The CDR3 nucleotides are TGCGCCAGCAGCCAAGTTTTAGCTGCCCAAGCTTTCTTT. Translation gives CASSQVLAAQAFF. This chain connects TRBV4-3 to TRBJ1-1; D call uncertain. V dropped 1 base and J dropped 9 bases, with 12 bases sitting between them. The germline V gene has CDR1 LGHNA and CDR2 YSLEER. The CDR3 is made up of 13 amino acids.